This T cell receptor (beta chain) was documented in a study of blood T cell repertoires in COVID-19. About the study: Acute and convalescent COVID-19 samples came from the United States, Italy and Spain.

Trimming left V 8 bases short and J 0 bases short, with 8 bases between. In germline, CDR1 is MNHEY, CDR2 SVGAGI. CDR3 length: 13 residues. Those enrolled in Seattle joined during active infection and were followed longitudinally afterward. Per the original data handling: Reference gene primers were amplified, and this amplification served to estimate nucleated cell counts. The repertoire was sequenced with immunoSEQ multiplex PCR; TCRdb's copy has only in-frame clones and lacks some. D and trimming come from the DNA, and the V and J calls and clone size come from that table. Seen here are hundreds of thousands of clones, about 89% observed once, and the top ten hold around 2.8%.

This chain links TRBV6-5 with TRBJ1-5; D unresolved. The source material was peripheral blood. The source of this sequence is a young woman with COVID-19, enrolled during active disease. The CDR3 DNA is TGTGCCAGCGGAAGAGGTAGCAATCAGCCCCAGCATTTT. It is translated as CASGRGSNQPQHF.